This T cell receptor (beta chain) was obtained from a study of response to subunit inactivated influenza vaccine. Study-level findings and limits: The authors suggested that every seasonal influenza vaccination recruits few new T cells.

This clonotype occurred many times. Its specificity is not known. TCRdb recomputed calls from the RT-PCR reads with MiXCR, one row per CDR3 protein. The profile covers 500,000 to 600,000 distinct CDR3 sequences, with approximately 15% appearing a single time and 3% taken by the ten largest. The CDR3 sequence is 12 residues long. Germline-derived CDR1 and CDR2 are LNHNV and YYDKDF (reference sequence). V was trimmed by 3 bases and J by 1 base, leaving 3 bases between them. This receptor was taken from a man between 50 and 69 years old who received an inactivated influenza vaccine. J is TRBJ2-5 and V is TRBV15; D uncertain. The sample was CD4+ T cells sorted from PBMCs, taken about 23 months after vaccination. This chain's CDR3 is CATSRGQETQYF. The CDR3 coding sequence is TGTGCCACCAGCAGGGGCCAAGAGACCCAGTACTTC.